What follows describes a single T cell receptor (beta chain). Its specificity is not known. Primers: 60 Vbeta forward and 13 Jbeta reverse. Data came from immunoSEQ multiplex PCR; TCRdb stores just in-frame clones and leaves some out. The sample records fewer than 200,000 clones, 80% being singletons. Germline V gene data show CDR1 as MNHEY and CDR2 as SVGAGI. The CDR3 has 16 residues. V shed 0 bases and J 1 base; nucleotides not matched to a gene: 4. The data belong to a study of cytomegalovirus exposure and HLA in healthy donors. Looking at the study overall: When roughly 420 donors were genotyped, 80% to 90% of them were found to fall in the Caucasian-associated ancestry cluster. Study-wide results and limits: TCR beta sequences reportedly predicted most subjects' HLA-A and HLA-B alleles accurately. Relative to the roughly 700-donor mean, N-insertions were reportedly fewer in an Asian-associated ancestry cluster in a later analysis.

The receptor's source is a woman aged 50 to 60 in good health and CMV-seronegative. What was sequenced was PBMCs. The chain couples TRBV6-5 to TRBJ2-5; the match to TRBD1 covers 8 bases. This CDR3 is CASSYSLGQGQETQYF. CDR3 sequence (DNA): TGTGCCAGCAGTTACTCCCTCGGACAGGGCCAAGAGACCCAGTACTTC.